The clone carrying this T cell receptor beta chain occurred many times. Germline V gene sequence: CDR1 SGHAT, CDR2 FQNNGV. The CDR3 sequence is 15 residues long. The junction had 4 bases not matched to a gene; V was cut back by 0 bases and J by 5 bases. The CDR3 regions of TCR beta were amplified from RNA transcripts. The HTBI primer set drove a first-round RT-PCR of the TCR CDR3. A single record per CDR3 protein comes from TCRdb applying MiXCR to the multiplex PCR reads. In the table there are about 250,000 distinct CDR3 sequences, approximately 21% of which are singletons. This specimen belongs to a study of T cells in Graves' hyperthyroidism and ophthalmopathy.

Sequenced sample: blood. This TCR derives from a young man with Graves' ophthalmopathy. This chain links TRBV11-2 with TRBJ1-2; 9 bases are shared with TRBD1. Here the CDR3 reads CASSLEGQGFYGYTF. Written as DNA, the CDR3 is TGTGCCAGCAGCTTAGAGGGACAGGGCTTTTATGGCTACACCTTC.